This T cell receptor beta chain was recorded in a study of T cells in Graves' hyperthyroidism and ophthalmopathy. CDR3 size: 8 residues. CDR1 SNHLY and CDR2 FYNNEI come from the germline V gene. Authors of the study amplified TCR beta CDR3 regions from RNA transcripts. HTBI primers were employed in a first-round RT-PCR of the TCR CDR3. Each CDR3 protein is one row after TCRdb ran MiXCR on the multiplex PCR reads. This sample has about 350,000 distinct CDR3 sequences; 14% occur once, and the top ten carry around 23%. Patients aged 18 to 65 had newly diagnosed hyperthyroidism that had lasted under 2 months. This clonotype has a count of ten or more.

What was sequenced was blood. The TCR originated in a woman younger than 45 with Graves' hyperthyroidism. The rearrangement links TRBV2 to TRBJ2-1; D remains unclear. This chain's CDR3 is CLGNEQFF. In nucleotides, the CDR3 is TGTCTTGGGAATGAGCAGTTCTTC. The variable domain in full, completed from reference TRBV2 and TRBJ2-1, reads EPEVTQTPSHQVTQMGQEVILRCVPISNHLYFYWYRQILGQKVEFLVSFYNNEISEKSEIFDDQFSVERPDGSNFTLKIRSTKLEDSAMYFCLGNEQFFGPGTRLTVL.